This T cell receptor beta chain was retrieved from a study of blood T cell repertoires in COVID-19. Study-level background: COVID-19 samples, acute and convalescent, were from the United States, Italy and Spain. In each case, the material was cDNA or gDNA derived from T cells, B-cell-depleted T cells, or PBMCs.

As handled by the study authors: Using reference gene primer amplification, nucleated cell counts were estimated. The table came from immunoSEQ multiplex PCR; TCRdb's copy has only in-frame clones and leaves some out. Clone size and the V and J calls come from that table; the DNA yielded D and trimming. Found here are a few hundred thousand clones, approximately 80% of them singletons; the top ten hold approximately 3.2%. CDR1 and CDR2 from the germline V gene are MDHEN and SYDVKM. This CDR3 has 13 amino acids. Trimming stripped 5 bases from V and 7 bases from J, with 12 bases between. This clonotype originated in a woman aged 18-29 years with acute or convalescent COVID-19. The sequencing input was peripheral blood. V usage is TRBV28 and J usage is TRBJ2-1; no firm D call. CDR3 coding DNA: TGTGCCAGCAGTATACCGCCCACAAATGAGCAGTTCTTC. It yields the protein CASSIPPTNEQFF.